This T cell receptor beta chain was found in a study of shared clonotypes between healthy human individuals. At the deep level, the assay was run. TCRdb's copy holds only in-frame clones and misses some; the assay was immunoSEQ multiplex PCR. The repertoire includes fewer than 700,000 clones, 90% to 95% of them detected once, and 0.095% to 0.14% sits in the top ten. With 6 bases clipped from V and 3 bases from J, the junction kept 8 bases outside the gene matches. The germline V gene has CDR1 MNHNY and CDR2 SVGAGI (reference sequence). This CDR3 spans 15 amino acids. CD8 cells regarded as naive lacked CD45RO, were positively chosen for CCR7, and omitted terminally differentiated effector memory CD45RA+ cells.

The source of this sequence is a woman in her 30s in good health. The chain has TRBV6-6 and TRBJ1-5; 7 bases are shared with TRBD1. What was sequenced was naive CD8+ T cells sorted from blood. The CDR3 DNA reads TGTGCCAGCAGATATGGACAGGAACTCAATCAGCCCCAGCATTTT. It codes for CASRYGQELNQPQHF.